One and the same sample provided the 18 T cell receptor beta chains below, sequenced in a study of post-analysis software for immune sequencing data. The antigens for these receptors are not known. Overall study findings and caveats: Among roughly 5 TRBV segments more frequent in patients than controls were TRBV5-6, TRBV5-1 and TRBV20-1.

Included in the TCR beta cDNA libraries were unique molecular identifiers. TCRdb called the PCR reads again in MiXCR, with one record for every CDR3 protein. Of about 820,000 distinct CDR3 sequences listed, 53% are singletons. The sample comprised blood. Receptor source: a girl aged 5-17 years with multiple sclerosis.

This clonotype has a handful of counts. The chain joins TRBV29-1 to TRBJ1-4; possible D gene TRBD1, 5 bases. This CDR3 is built from 14 residues. V lost 6 bases and J 0 bases, leaving 11 bases between the germline ends. The V gene's germline CDR1 is SQVTM and CDR2 ANQGSEA. This CDR3 reads CSVSGSATNEKLFF. DNA of the CDR3: TGCAGCGTCTCAGGGTCGGCAACTAATGAAAAACTGTTTTTT.

To note about this clonotype: Germline is not matched at one junction end, which may reflect a read error. The J gene is TRBJ2-1, the V gene TRBV20-1, with 9 positions matching TRBD2. The CDR3 contains 15 residues. Germline-derived CDR1 and CDR2 are DFQATT and SNEGSKA (reference sequence). The DNA for the CDR3 is TGCAGCGCTAGAGATACGAGCGGGAGGCGCAATGAGCAGTTCTTC. Amino acids: CSARDTSGRRNEQFF.

The chain has TRBV5-1 and TRBJ2-7; 9 bases fit TRBD1. The CDR3 is 14 residues long. CDR1 and CDR2 from the germline V gene are SGHRS and YFSETQ. J lost 6 bases, V lost 0 bases, and 4 bases had no gene match. The CDR3 reads CASSLDRGLGEQYF. CDR3 nucleotides: TGCGCCAGCAGCTTGGACAGGGGGCTCGGCGAGCAGTACTTC.

This clonotype has only a few counts. V gene TRBV20-1 combines with J gene TRBJ2-5; either TRBD1 or TRBD2 may supply D (6 bases each). CDR3 length: 15 residues. The V gene lost 0 bases and the J gene lost 5 bases, with 16 bases spanning the gap. CDR1 is DFQATT and CDR2 is SNEGSKA in the germline V gene (reference sequence). The CDR3 is CSARDPTGAGETQYF. CDR3 nucleotide sequence: TGCAGTGCTAGAGATCCAACGGGGGCGGGGGAGACCCAGTACTTC.

The rearrangement links TRBV10-3 to TRBJ2-1; 9 positions match TRBD1. CDR1 is ENHRY and CDR2 is SYGVKD in the germline V gene. This CDR3 region has 14 residues. J lost 5 bases, V lost 4 bases, and 3 bases had no gene match. In DNA, the CDR3 is TGTGCCATCAGTGGGGGACAGGGAGACAATGAGCAGTTCTTC. Protein: CAISGGQGDNEQFF.

This chain uses TRBV20-1 with TRBJ2-1; D is unresolved. The germline gives CDR1 DFQATT, CDR2 SNEGSKA (reference sequence). V was shortened by 2 bases and J by 5 bases, with 7 bases between the two germline ends. The CDR3 length is 12 residues. CDR3: CSARLHDNEQFF. CDR3 nucleotides: TGCAGTGCTAGACTCCATGACAATGAGCAGTTCTTC.

The rearrangement links TRBV29-1 to TRBJ2-3; D gene uncertain. The V end lost 3 bases, the J end lost 1 base, and 11 bases lay between the germline ends. In germline, CDR1 is SQVTM, CDR2 ANQGSEA. CDR3 length equals 14 residues. In DNA, the CDR3 is TGCAGCGTTGATGATGTTGAAGGCACAGATACGCAGTATTTT. Protein product: CSVDDVEGTDTQYF.

The chain carries TRBV20-1 and TRBJ1-2; D remains ambiguous. Germline values: CDR1 DFQATT, CDR2 SNEGSKA (reference sequence). The V and J ends lost 5 bases and 0 bases respectively, with 13 bases between them. This CDR3 spans 14 amino acids. Here the CDR3 reads CSAGAGLANYGYTF. In DNA form, the CDR3 reads TGCAGTGCTGGCGCTGGATTAGCTAACTATGGCTACACCTTC.

A few counts support this clonotype. The V gene is TRBV11-2, the J gene TRBJ2-5; maybe TRBD1 (5 bases). The CDR3 has 14 residues. Germline CDR1 is SGHAT and CDR2 is FQNNGV. With 3 bases removed from V and 5 bases from J, the gap between germline ends came to 13 bases. The CDR3 sequence: CASSFGQGRETQYF. CDR3 coding DNA: TGTGCCAGCAGCTTTGGGCAGGGCCGGGAGACCCAGTACTTC.

Concerning this clonotype: The germline gene is not matched at one end of the junction; a read error may be the cause. The chain joins TRBV7-2 to TRBJ1-1; unclear D gene. Germline lookup yields CDR1 SGHTA and CDR2 FQGNSA. This CDR3 is built from 13 residues. The CDR3 bases are TGCGCCAGCAGCTTGGGGATAAACACTGAAGCTTTCTTT. Protein: CASSLGINTEAFF.

V and J are TRBV15 and TRBJ2-7; D is uncertain. V shed 0 bases and J shed 5 bases, with 11 bases lying between them. Germline-derived CDR1 and CDR2 are LNHNV and YYDKDF (reference sequence). The CDR3 contains 14 residues. The CDR3 region is CATSRDLGNHEQYF. For the CDR3, the DNA is TGTGCCACCAGCAGAGATCTGGGTAATCACGAGCAGTACTTC. The whole variable domain, filled in from reference TRBV15 and TRBJ2-7, reads DAMVIQNPRYQVTQFGKPVTLSCSQTLNHNVMYWYQQKSSQAPKLLFHYYDKDFNNEADTPDNFQSRRPNTSFCFLDIRSPGLGDTAMYLCATSRDLGNHEQYFGPGTRLTVT.

This clonotype was observed a single time. CDR3 sequence reads: CASSPGGTNQPQHF. CDR3 in DNA: TGTGCCAGCAGTCCAGGGGGCACCAATCAGCCCCAGCATTTT. The chain recombines TRBV6-2 or TRBV6-3 with TRBJ1-5; the match to TRBD1 covers 8 bases. The ends lost 5 bases at V and 3 bases at J; junction bases unmatched: 3. CDR3 size: 14 residues. CDR1 and CDR2 from the germline V gene are MNHEY and SVGEGT.

The chain has TRBV28 and TRBJ2-5; D unresolved. The J call may be faulty, since TRBJ2-7 better matches the DNA end. The CDR3 is 14 residues long. Looked up from germline, CDR1 is MDHEN and CDR2 is SYDVKM. The CDR3, as DNA: TGTGCCAGCAGTAACCCAAATACTGCCTACGAGCAGTACTTC. Amino acid sequence: CASSNPNTAYEQYF.

This clonotype was detected only a few times. The J gene is TRBJ2-5, the V gene TRBV7-2, with D uncertain. Per germline, CDR1 SGHTA and CDR2 FQGNSA. This CDR3 region has 13 residues. Trimming shortened V by 1 base and J by 5 bases, and 8 bases separated the two germline ends. The CDR3 coding sequence is TGTGCCAGCAGCTTAGAACCCGGGGAGACCCAGTACTTC. This encodes CASSLEPGETQYF.

This sequence joins TRBV10-3 and TRBJ2-7; TRBD2 matches 14 bases. V was pared by 1 base and J by 5 bases, with 10 bases of the junction left unmatched. Germline CDR1 ENHRY, CDR2 SYGVKD. This CDR3 comprises 18 residues. Written as DNA, the CDR3 is TGTGCCATCAGTGAGTTCTTACCGGGACTAGCGGGAGTCGACGAGCAGTACTTC. As protein: CAISEFLPGLAGVDEQYF.

The chain links TRBV9 to TRBJ2-7; D may correspond to TRBD1 or TRBD2 (5 bases each). Germline V lookup: CDR1 SGDLS, CDR2 YYNGEE. This CDR3 is built from 15 residues. With 2 bases removed from V and 3 bases from J, the gap between germline ends came to 15 bases. The CDR3 sequence is CASSVGTEDHYEQYF. CDR3 bases: TGTGCCAGCAGCGTCGGGACGGAGGATCACTACGAGCAGTACTTC.

There are a few counts of this clonotype. The chain links TRBV12-3 or TRBV12-4 to TRBJ2-7; 9 bases map to TRBD1. V was clipped by 6 bases and J by 7 bases; unmatched bases: 4. The CDR3 spans 12 residues. As DNA, the CDR3 is TGTGCCAGCAGCAGACAGGGGGAAGAGCAGTACTTC. Its translation: CASSRQGEEQYF.

This clonotype was seen only a few times. The chain joins TRBV15 to TRBJ1-6, with D unclear. V shed 0 bases and J shed 10 bases, with 19 bases lying between them. The CDR3 is 17 residues long. Germline V gene lookup returns CDR1 LNHNV and CDR2 YYDKDF (reference sequence). The CDR3 spells CATSRDWRRPDRSPLHF. CDR3 nucleotide sequence: TGTGCCACCAGCAGAGATTGGAGGAGACCTGATAGGTCACCCCTCCACTTT. The whole variable domain, remainder taken from reference TRBV15 and TRBJ1-6, is DAMVIQNPRYQVTQFGKPVTLSCSQTLNHNVMYWYQQKSSQAPKLLFHYYDKDFNNEADTPDNFQSRRPNTSFCFLDIRSPGLGDTAMYLCATSRDWRRPDRSPLHFGNGTRLTVT.